This TCR beta chain was identified during a study of T cell repertoires in cytomegalovirus infection. Study summary: Selection of CMV epitopes for the study included recently identified HLA-C-restricted and well-studied HLA-B-restricted ones. Public TCR beta signature analysis indicated the presence of both CMV infection and matching HLA type.

As regards this clonotype: Its antigen is as yet unknown.

Whole-study results and caveats: Clonotypes of TCR beta that were HLA-C-restricted and CMV-specific dominated the ex vivo response.

MiXCR, applied by TCRdb to the reads, yields one record per CDR3 protein. This table holds fewer than 350,000 distinct CDR3 sequences, almost 30% found once. The ends lost 9 bases at V and 7 bases at J; junction bases unmatched: 7. The CDR3 runs 13 residues. CDR1 KGHSH and CDR2 LQKENI come from the germline V gene. This chain links TRBV18 with TRBJ2-1; 9 bases line up with TRBD2. The source is a human donor in good health (CMV status not recorded). Some clones in this sample may be carry-over from other donors' samples. Sequences were derived from cultured PBMCs, sampled from culture after CMV antigen stimulation. The CDR3 loop is CASVSGSTNEQFF. The CDR3 region has the DNA TGTGCCAGTGTTAGCGGGAGTACGAATGAGCAGTTCTTC.